A selection of T cell receptor beta chains follows, all from one sample in a study of blood T cell repertoires in COVID-19. TCRdb's table, derived via immunoSEQ multiplex PCR, lists solely in-frame clones and lacks some. The profile covers tens of thousands of clones, with less than 90% appearing a single time and 1.6% taken by the ten largest. The specimen sequenced was peripheral blood. Receptors were obtained from a man in his fifties or sixties with acute or convalescent COVID-19. Each CDR3 is given with its conserved first and last residue. D genes are given only for firm matches. Only part of the rows carry a size: once, few, many, or a class if the clone is expanded.

length: 11; D: NA; size: NA; V: TRBV20-1; J: TRBJ2-7; DNA: TGCAGTGCTGCCAGGACTTACGAGCAGTACTTC; CDR3: CSAARTYEQYF
length: 15; D: NA; size: medium-sized; V: TRBV5-5; J: TRBJ2-2; DNA: TGTGCCAGCAGCGGGGCATACCGGGCCACCGGGGAGCTGTTTTTT; CDR3: CASSGAYRATGELFF
length: 15; D: TRBD1; size: NA; V: TRBV7-9; J: TRBJ1-2; DNA: TGTGCCAGCAGCTCCCTAATTACAGGGGAACGTGGCTACACCTTC; CDR3: CASSSLITGERGYTF
length: 16; D: TRBD1; size: NA; V: TRBV5-1; J: TRBJ1-4; DNA: TGCGCCAGCCGGAGGATTTTAGGGGGCGAGAATGAAAAACTGTTTTTT; CDR3: CASRRILGGENEKLFF
length: 12; D: NA; size: NA; V: TRBV10-3; J: TRBJ2-7; DNA: TGTGCCATCAGTACTGGTTCCTACGAGCAGTACTTC; CDR3: CAISTGSYEQYF
length: 18; D: NA; size: few; V: TRBV7-9; J: TRBJ2-1; DNA: TGTGCCAGCAGCTTAGCAGCCAGGGTCAACGTCGGTTGGAATGAGCAGTTCTTC; CDR3: CASSLAARVNVGWNEQFF
length: 13; D: TRBD1; size: NA; V: TRBV30; J: TRBJ1-2; DNA: TGTGCCTGGAGCGACAGGGGGGACTATGGCTACACCTTC; CDR3: CAWSDRGDYGYTF
length: 12; D: NA; size: NA; V: TRBV7-8; J: TRBJ2-1; DNA: TGTGCCAGCTCTCGTAGCGGAATGTGGCAGTTCTTC; CDR3: CASSRSGMWQFF
length: 13; D: NA; size: NA; V: TRBV28; J: TRBJ1-2; DNA: TGTGCCAGCAGTTTTACGGTGAACTATGGCTACACCTTC; CDR3: CASSFTVNYGYTF
length: 13; D: TRBD2; size: once; V: TRBV9; J: TRBJ2-5; DNA: TGTGCCAGCAGCGTATGGGAGGGAGAGACCCAGTACTTC; CDR3: CASSVWEGETQYF
length: 16; D: NA; size: NA; V: TRBV9; J: TRBJ2-1; DNA: TGTGCCAGCAGCCCCTTCGGAGCGGAGACTTACAATGAGCAGTTCTTC; CDR3: CASSPFGAETYNEQFF
length: 13; D: TRBD2; size: NA; V: TRBV19; J: TRBJ2-1; DNA: TGTGCCAGTAGTTCGGGACTAGCGGGCCCTGAGTTCTTC; CDR3: CASSSGLAGPEFF
length: 9; D: NA; size: few; V: TRBV29-1; J: TRBJ1-2; DNA: TGCAGCGTTGACGATGGCTACACCTTC; CDR3: CSVDDGYTF
length: 16; D: TRBD2; size: NA; V: TRBV5-4; J: TRBJ2-1; DNA: TGTGCCAGCAGCTTGGCCGGCGGGAGCTCCTACAATGAGCAGTTCTTC; CDR3: CASSLAGGSSYNEQFF
length: 16; D: TRBD1; size: NA; V: TRBV5-4; J: TRBJ2-2; DNA: TGTGCCAGCAGCCCGGGGGGGACAGGGGGCACCGGGGAGCTGTTTTTT; CDR3: CASSPGGTGGTGELFF
length: 15; D: TRBD1; size: NA; V: TRBV9; J: TRBJ2-7; DNA: TGTGCCAGCAGCGTAGCGGCAGGGGGCGTCTACGAGCAGTACTTC; CDR3: CASSVAAGGVYEQYF
length: 16; D: TRBD1; size: NA; V: TRBV6-2/TRBV6-3; J: TRBJ2-3; DNA: TGTGCCAGCAGTTACCAAGGGACAGGGGGTAAGGATACGCAGTATTTT; CDR3: CASSYQGTGGKDTQYF
length: 16; D: TRBD1; size: NA; V: TRBV15; J: TRBJ1-6; DNA: TGTGCCACCAGCAGAGATCCCGACAGGGGGAAATCACCCCTCCACTTT; CDR3: CATSRDPDRGKSPLHF
length: 13; D: NA; size: few; V: TRBV12-3/TRBV12-4; J: TRBJ1-3; DNA: TGTGCCAGCAGTTTGAGCTCTGGAAACACCATATATTTT; CDR3: CASSLSSGNTIYF
length: 13; D: NA; size: NA; V: TRBV9; J: TRBJ2-7; DNA: TGTGCCAGCAGCGTCGCGGACAGATACGAGCAGTACTTC; CDR3: CASSVADRYEQYF
length: 13; D: NA; size: NA; V: TRBV5-1; J: TRBJ2-7; DNA: TGCGCCAGCAGCTTGACCGTGGGGGGCGAGCAGTACTTC; CDR3: CASSLTVGGEQYF
length: 15; D: NA; size: NA; V: TRBV29-1; J: TRBJ2-7; DNA: TGCAGCGGGGAAGGTAGCATAGGGGTGGGGTACGAGCAGTACTTC; CDR3: CSGEGSIGVGYEQYF
length: 19; D: NA; size: NA; V: TRBV9; J: TRBJ2-6; DNA: TGTGCCAGCAGCGTAGCTGCGGGGACTCCTCGCTCTGGGGCCAACGTCCTGACTTTC; CDR3: CASSVAAGTPRSGANVLTF
length: 15; D: TRBD2; size: NA; V: TRBV7-2; J: TRBJ2-2; DNA: TGTGCCAGCAGCCCTGGACTAGCGGGAGCTGGGGAGCTGTTTTTT; CDR3: CASSPGLAGAGELFF
length: 17; D: TRBD2; size: NA; V: TRBV7-2; J: TRBJ2-1; DNA: TGTGCCAGCAGCCTTAAAACCACTAGCGGGCGTACCCCCGAGCAGTTCTTC; CDR3: CASSLKTTSGRTPEQFF
length: 12; D: NA; size: NA; V: TRBV3-1/TRBV3-2; J: TRBJ2-7; DNA: TGTGCCAGCAGCCGCCAGCGTGGCGAGCAGTACTTC; CDR3: CASSRQRGEQYF
length: 15; D: TRBD2; size: NA; V: TRBV30; J: TRBJ2-3; DNA: TGTGCCTGGAGTAGGGCTAGCGGGAGGTCAGATACGCAGTATTTT; CDR3: CAWSRASGRSDTQYF
length: 13; D: NA; size: NA; V: TRBV7-2; J: TRBJ1-5; DNA: TGTGCCAGCAGCTTCAGGGATAATCAGCCCCAGCATTTT; CDR3: CASSFRDNQPQHF
length: 15; D: TRBD2; size: NA; V: TRBV28; J: TRBJ2-7; DNA: TGTGCCAGCAGTCCGCCGGGGGGAAGCTCCTACGAGCAGTACTTC; CDR3: CASSPPGGSSYEQYF
length: 14; D: TRBD1; size: NA; V: TRBV10-3; J: TRBJ2-1; DNA: TGTGCCATCCAGGGGACAGGGGGGAGTTATGAGCAGTTCTTC; CDR3: CAIQGTGGSYEQFF
length: 20; D: TRBD2; size: NA; V: TRBV4-3; J: TRBJ2-5; DNA: TGCGCCAGCAGCCAAGATAGGGGTCTCGGAGCGGGGGGCCTCCAAGAGACCCAGTACTTC; CDR3: CASSQDRGLGAGGLQETQYF
length: 16; D: NA; size: NA; V: TRBV19; J: TRBJ1-3; DNA: TGTGCCAGTAGTAAAACCCCGTTGTCACGGGTGGACACCATATATTTT; CDR3: CASSKTPLSRVDTIYF
length: 16; D: TRBD1; size: NA; V: TRBV5-1; J: TRBJ2-2; DNA: TGCGCCAGCAGCACGGACAGGACCACGAACACCGGGGAGCTGTTTTTT; CDR3: CASSTDRTTNTGELFF
length: 16; D: TRBD1; size: few; V: TRBV27; J: TRBJ1-6; DNA: TGTGCCAGCAGTTTACTTCCGGGACAGTATAATTCACCCCTCCACTTT; CDR3: CASSLLPGQYNSPLHF
length: 11; D: NA; size: few; V: TRBV19; J: TRBJ1-2; DNA: TGTGCCAGTAGCGACACCTATGGCTACACCTTC; CDR3: CASSDTYGYTF
length: 14; D: NA; size: NA; V: TRBV5-1; J: TRBJ2-1; DNA: TGCGCCAGCAGCTTGGCAACAACCTACAATGAGCAGTTCTTC; CDR3: CASSLATTYNEQFF
length: 18; D: NA; size: few; V: TRBV5-1; J: TRBJ2-7; DNA: TGCGCCAGCAGCTTGTTAGCTCGGGGATCCGGGACTGCCTACGAGCAGTACTTC; CDR3: CASSLLARGSGTAYEQYF
length: 14; D: NA; size: NA; V: TRBV6-5; J: TRBJ2-7; DNA: TGTGCCAGCAGTTACGCGGACAGAACCTACGAGCAGTACTTC; CDR3: CASSYADRTYEQYF
length: 15; D: TRBD1; size: NA; V: TRBV18; J: TRBJ1-4; DNA: TGTGCCAGCTCACCGGACAGGGGAAGAGGCGAAAAACTGTTTTTT; CDR3: CASSPDRGRGEKLFF
length: 15; D: NA; size: NA; V: TRBV28; J: TRBJ1-5; DNA: TGTGCCAGCAGTACCCAATGGGTTCCAGGTCAGCCCCAGCATTTT; CDR3: CASSTQWVPGQPQHF
length: 13; D: NA; size: NA; V: TRBV3-1/TRBV3-2; J: TRBJ1-1; DNA: TGTGCCAGCAGCTCCCCCGGGACACTTGAAGCTTTCTTT; CDR3: CASSSPGTLEAFF
length: 14; D: TRBD2; size: NA; V: TRBV27; J: TRBJ2-5; DNA: TGTGCCAGCAGTTTATTGGGGGGGGAAGAGACCCAGTACTTC; CDR3: CASSLLGGEETQYF
length: 19; D: TRBD1; size: few; V: TRBV5-6; J: TRBJ2-2; DNA: TGTGCCAGCAGCTTGGCCAAGGACAGGGGGTTTGGGGGCACCGGGGAGCTGTTTTTT; CDR3: CASSLAKDRGFGGTGELFF
length: 17; D: TRBD2; size: NA; V: TRBV2; J: TRBJ2-2; DNA: TGTGCCAGCAGGGGAGGGCGCGGGAGGGCCAACACCGGGGAGCTGTTTTTT; CDR3: CASRGGRGRANTGELFF
length: 15; D: TRBD1; size: NA; V: TRBV18; J: TRBJ1-5; DNA: TGTGCCAGCTCACCCGGGACAGGGCGCAATCAGCCCCAGCATTTT; CDR3: CASSPGTGRNQPQHF